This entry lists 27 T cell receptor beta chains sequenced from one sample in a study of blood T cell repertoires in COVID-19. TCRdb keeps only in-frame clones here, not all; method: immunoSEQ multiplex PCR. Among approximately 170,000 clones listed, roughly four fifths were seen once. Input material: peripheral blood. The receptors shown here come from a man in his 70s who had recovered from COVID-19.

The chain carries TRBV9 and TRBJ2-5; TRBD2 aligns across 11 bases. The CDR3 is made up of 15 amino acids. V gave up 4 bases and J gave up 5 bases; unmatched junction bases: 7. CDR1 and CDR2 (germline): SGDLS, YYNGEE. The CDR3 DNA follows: TGTGCCAGCAGCCTCACCGGGACTAGCGGCGAGACCCAGTACTTC. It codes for CASSLTGTSGETQYF.

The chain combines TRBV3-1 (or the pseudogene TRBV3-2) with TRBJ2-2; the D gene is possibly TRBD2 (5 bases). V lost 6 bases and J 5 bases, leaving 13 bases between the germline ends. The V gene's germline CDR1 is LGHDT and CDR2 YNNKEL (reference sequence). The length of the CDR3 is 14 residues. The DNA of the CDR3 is TGTGCCAGCAGTACAGTAGGAGGAACCGGGGAGCTGTTTTTT. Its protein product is CASSTVGGTGELFF.

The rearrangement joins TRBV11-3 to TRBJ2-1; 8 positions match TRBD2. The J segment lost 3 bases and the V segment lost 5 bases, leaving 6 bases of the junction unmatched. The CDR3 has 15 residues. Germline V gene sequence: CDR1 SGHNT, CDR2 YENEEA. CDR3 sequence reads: CASSHSGTNYNEQFF. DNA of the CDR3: TGTGCCAGCAGCCATAGCGGGACAAACTACAATGAGCAGTTCTTC.

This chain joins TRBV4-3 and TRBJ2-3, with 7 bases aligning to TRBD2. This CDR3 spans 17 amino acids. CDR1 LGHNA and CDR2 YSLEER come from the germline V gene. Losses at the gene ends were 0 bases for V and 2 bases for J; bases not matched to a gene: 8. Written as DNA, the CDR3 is TGCGCCAGCAGCCAAGATCGAGGGAGGGGCATCACAGATACGCAGTATTTT. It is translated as CASSQDRGRGITDTQYF.

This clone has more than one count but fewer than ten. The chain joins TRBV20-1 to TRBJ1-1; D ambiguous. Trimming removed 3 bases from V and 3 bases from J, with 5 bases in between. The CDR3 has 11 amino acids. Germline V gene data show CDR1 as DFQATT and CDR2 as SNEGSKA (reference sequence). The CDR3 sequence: CSASPYTEAFF. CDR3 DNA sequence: TGCAGTGCTAGTCCGTACACTGAAGCTTTCTTT.

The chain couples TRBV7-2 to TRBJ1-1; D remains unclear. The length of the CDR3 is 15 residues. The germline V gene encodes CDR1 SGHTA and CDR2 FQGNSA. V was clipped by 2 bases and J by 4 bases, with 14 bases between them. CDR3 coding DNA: TGTGCCAGCAGCTTAATCGCGGCATCGGGCACTGAAGCTTTCTTT. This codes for CASSLIAASGTEAFF.

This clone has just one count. CDR3 nucleotides: TGTGCCAGCGGACAAGGCACCTACGAGCAGTACTTC. It translates to CASGQGTYEQYF. The chain carries TRBV28 and TRBJ2-7, with a possible D match to TRBD1 (5 bases). V was pared by 8 bases and J by 2 bases, with 10 bases between. CDR1 and CDR2 (germline): MDHEN, SYDVKM. This CDR3 has 12 amino acids. Full variable domain (rest looked up from reference TRBV28 and TRBJ2-7): DVKVTQSSRYLVKRTGEKVFLECVQDMDHENMFWYRQDPGLGLRLIYFSYDVKMKEKGDIPEGYSVSREKKERFSLILESASTNQTSMYLCASGQGTYEQYFGPGTRLTVT.

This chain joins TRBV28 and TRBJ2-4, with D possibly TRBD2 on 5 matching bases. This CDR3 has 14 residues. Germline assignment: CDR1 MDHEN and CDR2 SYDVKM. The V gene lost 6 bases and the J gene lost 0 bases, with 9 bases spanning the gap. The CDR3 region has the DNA TGTGCCAGCAGGAGCGGCGGAGCCAAAAACATTCAGTACTTC. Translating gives CASRSGGAKNIQYF.

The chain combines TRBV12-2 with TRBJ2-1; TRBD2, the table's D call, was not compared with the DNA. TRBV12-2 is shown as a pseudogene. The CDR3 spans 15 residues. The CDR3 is CASRSLSRSYNEQFF. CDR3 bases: TGTGCAAGTCGCTCCCTTAGCCGCTCCTACAATGAGCAGTTCTTC.

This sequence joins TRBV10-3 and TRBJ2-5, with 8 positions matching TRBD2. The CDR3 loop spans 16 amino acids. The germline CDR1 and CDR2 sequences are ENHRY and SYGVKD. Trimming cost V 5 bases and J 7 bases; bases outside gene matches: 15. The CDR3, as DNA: TGTGCCATCAGTATCGAAGCGGGAGCCAATATCGGGACCCAGTACTTC. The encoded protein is CAISIEAGANIGTQYF.

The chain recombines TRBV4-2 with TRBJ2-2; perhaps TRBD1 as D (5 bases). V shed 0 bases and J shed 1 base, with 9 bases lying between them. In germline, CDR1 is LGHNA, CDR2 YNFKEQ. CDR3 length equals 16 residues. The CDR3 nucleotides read TGTGCCAGCAGCCAAGAGAACAGGCAGAACACCGGGGAGCTGTTTTTT. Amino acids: CASSQENRQNTGELFF.

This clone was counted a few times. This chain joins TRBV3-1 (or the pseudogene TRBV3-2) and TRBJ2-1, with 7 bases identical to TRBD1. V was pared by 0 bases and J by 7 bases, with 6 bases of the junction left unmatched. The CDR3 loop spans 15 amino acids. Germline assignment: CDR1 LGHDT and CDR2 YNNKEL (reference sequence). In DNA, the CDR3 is TGTGCCAGCAGCCAAGAAGGGGACAGCGAGAATGAGCAGTTCTTC. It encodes CASSQEGDSENEQFF.

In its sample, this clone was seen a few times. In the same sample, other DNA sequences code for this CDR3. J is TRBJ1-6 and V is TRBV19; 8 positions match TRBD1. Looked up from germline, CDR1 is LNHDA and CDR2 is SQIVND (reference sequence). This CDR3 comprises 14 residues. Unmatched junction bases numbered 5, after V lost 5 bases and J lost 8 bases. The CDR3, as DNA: TGTGCCAGTAGTTCTGGACAGGGCTATTCACCCCTCCACTTT. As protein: CASSSGQGYSPLHF.

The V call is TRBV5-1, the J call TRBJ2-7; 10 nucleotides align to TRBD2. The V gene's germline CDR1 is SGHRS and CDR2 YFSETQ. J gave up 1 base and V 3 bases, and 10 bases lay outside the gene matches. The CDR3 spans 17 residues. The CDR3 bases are TGCGCCAGCAGCTCGGGCGCTAGCGGGAGCCCATCCTACGAGCAGTACTTC. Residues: CASSSGASGSPSYEQYF.

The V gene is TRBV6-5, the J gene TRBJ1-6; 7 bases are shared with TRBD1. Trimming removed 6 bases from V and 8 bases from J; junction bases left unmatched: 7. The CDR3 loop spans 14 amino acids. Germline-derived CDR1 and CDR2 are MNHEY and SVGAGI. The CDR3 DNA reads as TGTGCCAGCAGGTTGGGGACAGTGGATTCACCCCTCCACTTT. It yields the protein CASRLGTVDSPLHF.

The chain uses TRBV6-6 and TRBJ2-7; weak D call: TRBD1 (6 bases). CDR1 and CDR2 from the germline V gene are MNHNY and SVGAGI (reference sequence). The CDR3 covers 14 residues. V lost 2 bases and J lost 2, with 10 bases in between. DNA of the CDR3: TGTGCCAGCAGTTACCGACAGGAAACCTACGAGCAGTACTTC. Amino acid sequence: CASSYRQETYEQYF.

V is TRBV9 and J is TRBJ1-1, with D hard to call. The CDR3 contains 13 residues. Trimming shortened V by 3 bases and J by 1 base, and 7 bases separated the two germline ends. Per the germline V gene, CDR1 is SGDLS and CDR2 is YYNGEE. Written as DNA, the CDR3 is TGTGCCAGCAGCGCCCGGAGGAACACTGAAGCTTTCTTT. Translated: CASSARRNTEAFF.

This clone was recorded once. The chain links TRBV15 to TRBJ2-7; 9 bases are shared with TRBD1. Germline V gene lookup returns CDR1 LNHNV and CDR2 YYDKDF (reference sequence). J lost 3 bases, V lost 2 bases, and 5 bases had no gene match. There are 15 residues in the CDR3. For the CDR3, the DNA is TGTGCCACCAGCAGACCTCCGGGACAGGGCTACGAGCAGTACTTC. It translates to CATSRPPGQGYEQYF.

The CDR3 bases are TGTGCCAGCAGCCCGTCCGCAAACCCCCAGGGGACTGAAGCTTTCTTT. It codes for CASSPSANPQGTEAFF. The J gene is TRBJ1-1, the V gene TRBV7-2; D possibly corresponds to TRBD1 (6 bases). The germline V and J ends were trimmed by 5 bases and 5 bases, with 21 bases remaining between them. The CDR3 has 16 amino acids. Germline CDR1 reads SGHTA; CDR2 reads FQGNSA.

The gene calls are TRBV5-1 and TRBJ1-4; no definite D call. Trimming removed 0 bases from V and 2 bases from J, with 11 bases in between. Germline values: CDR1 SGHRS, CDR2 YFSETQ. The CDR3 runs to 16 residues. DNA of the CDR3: TGCGCCAGCAGCTTGGTCAGCGGCAGTACTAATGAAAAACTGTTTTTT. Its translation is CASSLVSGSTNEKLFF. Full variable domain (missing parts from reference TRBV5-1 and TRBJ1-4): KAGVTQTPRYLIKTRGQQVTLSCSPISGHRSVSWYQQTPGQGLQFLFEYFSETQRNKGNFPGRFSGRQFSNSRSEMNVSTLELGDSALYLCASSLVSGSTNEKLFFGSGTQLSVL.

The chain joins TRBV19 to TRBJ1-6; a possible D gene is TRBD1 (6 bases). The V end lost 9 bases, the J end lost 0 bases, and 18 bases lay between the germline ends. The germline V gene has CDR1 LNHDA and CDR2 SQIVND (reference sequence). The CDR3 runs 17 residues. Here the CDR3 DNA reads TGTGCCAGCAGCCCCCCGCAGGGACACTCCTATAATTCACCCCTCCACTTT. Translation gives CASSPPQGHSYNSPLHF.

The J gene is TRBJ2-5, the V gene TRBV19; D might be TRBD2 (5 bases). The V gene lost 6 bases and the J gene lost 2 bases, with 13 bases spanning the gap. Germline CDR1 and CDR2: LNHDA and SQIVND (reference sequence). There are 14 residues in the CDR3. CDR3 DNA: TGTGCCAGTAGACGGGAAGCAGGACAAGAGACCCAGTACTTC. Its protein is CASRREAGQETQYF.

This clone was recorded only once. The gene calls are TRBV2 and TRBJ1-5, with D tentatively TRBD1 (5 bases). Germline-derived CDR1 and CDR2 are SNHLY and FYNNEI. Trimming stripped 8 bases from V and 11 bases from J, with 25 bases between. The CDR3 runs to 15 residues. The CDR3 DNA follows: TGTGCCAGCCGAGCCTCGGGGGGGAGAATCAAGGCCCAGCATTTT. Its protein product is CASRASGGRIKAQHF.

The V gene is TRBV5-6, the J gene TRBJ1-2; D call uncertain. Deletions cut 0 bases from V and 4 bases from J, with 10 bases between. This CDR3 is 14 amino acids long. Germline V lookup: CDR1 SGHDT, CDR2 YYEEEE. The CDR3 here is CASSLAGRGYGYTF. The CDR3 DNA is TGTGCCAGCAGCTTGGCCGGTCGGGGCTATGGCTACACCTTC. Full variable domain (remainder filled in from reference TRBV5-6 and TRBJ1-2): DAGVTQSPTHLIKTRGQQVTLRCSPKSGHDTVSWYQQALGQGPQFIFQYYEEEERQRGNFPDRFSGHQFPNYSSELNVNALLLGDSALYLCASSLAGRGYGYTFGSGTRLTVV.

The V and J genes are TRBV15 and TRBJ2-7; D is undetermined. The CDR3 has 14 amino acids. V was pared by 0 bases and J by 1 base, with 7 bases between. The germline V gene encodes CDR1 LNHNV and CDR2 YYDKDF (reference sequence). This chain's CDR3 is CATSRDRFSYEQYF. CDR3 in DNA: TGTGCCACCAGCAGAGACCGGTTTTCCTACGAGCAGTACTTC.

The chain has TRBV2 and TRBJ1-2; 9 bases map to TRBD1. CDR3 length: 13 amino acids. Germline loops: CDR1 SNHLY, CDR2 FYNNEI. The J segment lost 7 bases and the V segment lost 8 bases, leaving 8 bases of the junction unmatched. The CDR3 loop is CASGEDRGAGYTF. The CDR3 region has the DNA TGTGCCAGCGGGGAGGACAGGGGAGCTGGCTACACCTTC.

CDR3 sequence: CASSQNGDRDDEKLFF. Here the CDR3 DNA reads TGTGCCAGCAGCCAGAATGGGGACAGGGACGATGAAAAACTGTTTTTT. The chain has TRBV11-2 and TRBJ1-4; 9 nucleotides align to TRBD1. The ends lost 5 bases at V and 6 bases at J; junction bases unmatched: 10. The CDR3 totals 16 residues. The germline CDR1 and CDR2 sequences are SGHAT and FQNNGV.